These T cell receptor beta chains were read from a single sample in a study of T cells in Graves' hyperthyroidism and ophthalmopathy. TCRdb used MiXCR to reprocess the multiplex PCR reads, holding one entry per CDR3 protein. The sample lists some 700,000 distinct CDR3 sequences; 15% to 20% were seen once. Sequenced input: blood. The receptors derive from a middle-aged man with Graves' hyperthyroidism. CDR3s include the opening cysteine and the closing phenylalanine or tryptophan. A D gene is named only where the DNA matches it firmly. Where a row states a size, it is once, few, many or the class of an expanded clone; other rows omit it.

d_call: -; j_call: TRBJ2-7; clone_size: -; v_call: TRBV6-1; cdr3_nt: TGTGCCAGCATCTACGGCAGGGCGGCCTCCTACGAGCAGTACTTC; cdr3_aa: CASIYGRAASYEQYF
d_call: -; j_call: TRBJ2-5; clone_size: -; v_call: TRBV19; cdr3_nt: TGTGCCAGTAGTACGAGTTATCTGACAGGCGAAGAGACCCAGTACTTC; cdr3_aa: CASSTSYLTGEETQYF
d_call: TRBD1; j_call: TRBJ2-1; clone_size: many; v_call: TRBV28; cdr3_nt: TGTGCCAGCAGTTTAGTTTACACAGGGGGTTTGGACAATGAGCAGTTCTTC; cdr3_aa: CASSLVYTGGLDNEQFF
d_call: -; j_call: TRBJ1-1; clone_size: many; v_call: TRBV5-1; cdr3_nt: TGCGCCAGCAGCTCCGGGGGGGCTGGGACTGAAGCTTTCTTT; cdr3_aa: CASSSGGAGTEAFF
d_call: -; j_call: TRBJ2-7; clone_size: few; v_call: TRBV6-2/TRBV6-3; cdr3_nt: TGTGCCAGCAGTCTTCCGGGACACATCTACGAGCAGTACTTC; cdr3_aa: CASSLPGHIYEQYF
d_call: -; j_call: TRBJ2-3; clone_size: many; v_call: TRBV28; cdr3_nt: TGTGCCATTAAACGTACTAGCACAGATACGCAGTATTTT; cdr3_aa: CAIKRTSTDTQYF
d_call: -; j_call: TRBJ1-2; clone_size: -; v_call: TRBV10-1; cdr3_nt: TGCGTCAGCAGTGAGTCCCGGGGGGCGAAAGATGGCTACACCTTC; cdr3_aa: CVSSESRGAKDGYTF
d_call: TRBD1; j_call: TRBJ1-4; clone_size: many; v_call: TRBV12-3/TRBV12-4; cdr3_nt: TGTGCCAGCAGCCGCCGACAGGGCTTAATCAATGAAAAACTGTTTTTT; cdr3_aa: CASSRRQGLINEKLFF
d_call: -; j_call: TRBJ1-4; clone_size: many; v_call: TRBV2; cdr3_nt: TGTGCCAGCAGTGAAGCGGGAGAGAGATATGAAAAACTGTTTTTT; cdr3_aa: CASSEAGERYEKLFF
d_call: -; j_call: TRBJ1-1; clone_size: many; v_call: TRBV6-1; cdr3_nt: TGTGCCAGCAAAAGGGAGGGAGGAAATACTGAAGCTTTCTTT; cdr3_aa: CASKREGGNTEAFF
d_call: TRBD1; j_call: TRBJ1-5; clone_size: many; v_call: TRBV19; cdr3_nt: TGTGCCAGTACGTGGACAGGGAATTATCAGCCCCAGCATTTT; cdr3_aa: CASTWTGNYQPQHF
d_call: -; j_call: TRBJ2-7; clone_size: -; v_call: TRBV10-3; cdr3_nt: TGTGCCATCAGTGAGTTTGCCAGCTACGAGCAGTACTTC; cdr3_aa: CAISEFASYEQYF
d_call: TRBD1; j_call: TRBJ2-2; clone_size: -; v_call: TRBV10-2; cdr3_nt: TGCGCCAGCAGAACTGTCGGACAGGGGAGGACCGGGGAGCTGTTTTTT; cdr3_aa: CASRTVGQGRTGELFF
d_call: -; j_call: TRBJ2-5; clone_size: -; v_call: TRBV27; cdr3_nt: TGTGCCAGCAGGCAGACGGGTCCAGCGGGGACCCAGTACTTC; cdr3_aa: CASRQTGPAGTQYF
d_call: -; j_call: TRBJ2-3; clone_size: many; v_call: TRBV28; cdr3_nt: TGTGCCAGCAGGGGACACGGAATTCCAGATACGCAGTATTTT; cdr3_aa: CASRGHGIPDTQYF
d_call: -; j_call: TRBJ1-5; clone_size: -; v_call: TRBV12-3/TRBV12-4; cdr3_nt: TGTGCCAGCAGTTTCGGAGGGGACCGCAATCAGCCCCAGCATTTT; cdr3_aa: CASSFGGDRNQPQHF
d_call: -; j_call: TRBJ1-6; clone_size: many; v_call: TRBV27; cdr3_nt: TGTGCCAGCAGCCTCCGCCGGACCACCAATTCACCCCTCCACTTT; cdr3_aa: CASSLRRTTNSPLHF
d_call: TRBD2; j_call: TRBJ2-1; clone_size: few; v_call: TRBV7-9; cdr3_nt: TGTGCCAGCAGCTTAGAACTAGCGGGAGGGCCACATGAGCAGTTCTTC; cdr3_aa: CASSLELAGGPHEQFF
d_call: TRBD1; j_call: TRBJ2-1; clone_size: many; v_call: TRBV27; cdr3_nt: TGTGCCAGCAGTTTCTACCGGACAGGGCCGGCCAATGAGCAGTTCTTC; cdr3_aa: CASSFYRTGPANEQFF
d_call: -; j_call: TRBJ2-6; clone_size: -; v_call: TRBV19; cdr3_nt: TGTGCCAGTAGTATTACAGGGCTTGGGGCCAACGTCCTGACTTTC; cdr3_aa: CASSITGLGANVLTF
d_call: -; j_call: TRBJ2-2; clone_size: many; v_call: TRBV6-5; cdr3_nt: TGTGCCAGCAGTTACGATGGCGGGGAGCTGTTTTTT; cdr3_aa: CASSYDGGELFF
d_call: TRBD1; j_call: TRBJ1-2; clone_size: -; v_call: TRBV6-1; cdr3_nt: TGTGCCAGCAGTGGAGGTCAGGGGGCTGGATATGGCTACACCTTC; cdr3_aa: CASSGGQGAGYGYTF
d_call: TRBD1; j_call: TRBJ2-4; clone_size: -; v_call: TRBV20-1; cdr3_nt: TGCAGTGCTTCCAGGGGGCCTCGGGCCAAAAACATTCAGTACTTC; cdr3_aa: CSASRGPRAKNIQYF
d_call: TRBD1; j_call: TRBJ2-7; clone_size: many; v_call: TRBV30; cdr3_nt: TGTGCCTGGGGTACAGGGGGTGTCTACGAGCAGTACTTC; cdr3_aa: CAWGTGGVYEQYF
d_call: TRBD1; j_call: TRBJ2-7; clone_size: -; v_call: TRBV27; cdr3_nt: TGTGCCAGCAGTTTATGGACAGGGGTGGGACACGAGCAGTACTTC; cdr3_aa: CASSLWTGVGHEQYF
d_call: -; j_call: TRBJ1-5; clone_size: -; v_call: TRBV3-1; cdr3_nt: TGTGCCAGCAGCCAATTACCATTTGCAGGGTCGGCAACTCCCCAGCATTTT; cdr3_aa: CASSQLPFAGSATPQHF
d_call: TRBD2; j_call: TRBJ2-1; clone_size: many; v_call: TRBV12-3/TRBV12-4; cdr3_nt: TGTGCCAGCAGACAGGGACTAGCGGGAGGGCAAGGTGAGCAGTTCTTC; cdr3_aa: CASRQGLAGGQGEQFF
d_call: TRBD2; j_call: TRBJ2-1; clone_size: -; v_call: TRBV27; cdr3_nt: TGTGCCAGCAGTTTATATAGCGGGAGGGCCACAGATGAGCAGTTCTTC; cdr3_aa: CASSLYSGRATDEQFF
d_call: -; j_call: TRBJ1-2; clone_size: few; v_call: TRBV29-1; cdr3_nt: TGCAGCGTTGAAAAAAGGACGGAGGGCTACACCTTC; cdr3_aa: CSVEKRTEGYTF
d_call: -; j_call: TRBJ1-3; clone_size: many; v_call: TRBV11-2; cdr3_nt: TGTGCCAGCAGCTTAGGGGCCAAGACGCTGCTTGACACCATATATTTT; cdr3_aa: CASSLGAKTLLDTIYF
d_call: -; j_call: TRBJ2-1; clone_size: many; v_call: TRBV7-3; cdr3_nt: TGTGCCAGCAGTCCGAAGAGCGCCAGCTCCTACAATGAGCAGTTCTTC; cdr3_aa: CASSPKSASSYNEQFF